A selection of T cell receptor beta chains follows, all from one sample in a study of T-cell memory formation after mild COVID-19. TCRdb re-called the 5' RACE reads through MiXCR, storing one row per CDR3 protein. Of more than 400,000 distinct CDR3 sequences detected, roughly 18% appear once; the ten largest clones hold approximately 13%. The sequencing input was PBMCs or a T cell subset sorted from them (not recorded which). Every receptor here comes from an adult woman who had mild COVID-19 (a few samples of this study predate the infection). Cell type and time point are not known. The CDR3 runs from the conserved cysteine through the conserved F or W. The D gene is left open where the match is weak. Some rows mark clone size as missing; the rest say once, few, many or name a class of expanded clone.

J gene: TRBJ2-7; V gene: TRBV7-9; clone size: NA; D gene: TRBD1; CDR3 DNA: TGTGCCAGCAGACGAACAGGGGTCGAGCAGTACTTC; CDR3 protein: CASRRTGVEQYF
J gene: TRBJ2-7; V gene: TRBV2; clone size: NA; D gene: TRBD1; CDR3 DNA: TGTGCCAGCAGAGAAAGGACAGGGATCTACGAGCAGTACTTC; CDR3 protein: CASRERTGIYEQYF
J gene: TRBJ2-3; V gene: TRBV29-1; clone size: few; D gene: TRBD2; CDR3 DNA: TGCAGCGTTGAAGGGACTAGCCTGGGGGATACGCAGTATTTT; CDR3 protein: CSVEGTSLGDTQYF
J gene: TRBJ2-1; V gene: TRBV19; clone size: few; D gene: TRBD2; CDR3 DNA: TGTGCCAGTAGTGAAGGGACTAGCGGGAGTTACAATGAGCAGTTCTTC; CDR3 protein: CASSEGTSGSYNEQFF
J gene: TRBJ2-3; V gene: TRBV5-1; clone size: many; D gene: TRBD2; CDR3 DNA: TGCGCCAGTCGGGGACTAGCGGTAGATACGCAGTATTTT; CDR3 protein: CASRGLAVDTQYF
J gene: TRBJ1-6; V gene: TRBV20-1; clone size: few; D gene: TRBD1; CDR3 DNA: TGCAGTGCTCGGGGACAGGGCTATAATTCACCCCTCCACTTT; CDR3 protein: CSARGQGYNSPLHF
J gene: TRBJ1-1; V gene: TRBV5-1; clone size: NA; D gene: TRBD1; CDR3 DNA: TGCGCCAGCAGCCTTCCCGGGACAGGGAACCCTGAAGCTTTCTTT; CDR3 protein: CASSLPGTGNPEAFF
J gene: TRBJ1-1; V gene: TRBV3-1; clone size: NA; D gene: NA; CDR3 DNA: TGTGCCAGCTCCCGGGTGTCGAGCACTGAAGCTTTCTTT; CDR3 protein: CASSRVSSTEAFF
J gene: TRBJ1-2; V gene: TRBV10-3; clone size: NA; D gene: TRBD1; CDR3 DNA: TGTGCCATCAGTGCCCGGGACAGGGGGAACTATGGCTACACCTTC; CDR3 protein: CAISARDRGNYGYTF
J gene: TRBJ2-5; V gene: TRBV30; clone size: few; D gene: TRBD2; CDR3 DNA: TGTGCCTGGAGTGTGTCCCGCCCTACTAGCGGGGGAATCCAAGAGACCCAGTACTTC; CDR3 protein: CAWSVSRPTSGGIQETQYF
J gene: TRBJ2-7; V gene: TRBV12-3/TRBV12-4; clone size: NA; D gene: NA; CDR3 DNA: TGTGCCAGCAGTTTAGCAGGCACCCCTCGCCGTTACGAGCAGTACTTC; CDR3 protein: CASSLAGTPRRYEQYF
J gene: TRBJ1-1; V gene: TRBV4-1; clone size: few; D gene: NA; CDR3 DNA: TGCGCCAGCAGCCAAGTTGGACCGTCCACTGAAGCTTTCTTT; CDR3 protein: CASSQVGPSTEAFF
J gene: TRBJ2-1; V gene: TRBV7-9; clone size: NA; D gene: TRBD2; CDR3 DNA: TGTGCCAGCAGCTTTCCGACTAGCGGTCTGAATGAGCAGTTCTTC; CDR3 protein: CASSFPTSGLNEQFF
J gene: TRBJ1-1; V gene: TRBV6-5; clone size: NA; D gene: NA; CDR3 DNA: TGTGCCAGCAGCTCGTCGGGGAAGGTCACTGAAGCTTTCTTT; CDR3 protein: CASSSSGKVTEAFF
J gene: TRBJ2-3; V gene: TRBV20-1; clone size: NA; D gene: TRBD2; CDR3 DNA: TGCAGTGCTAGCACTAGCGGAAGCACAGATACGCAGTATTTT; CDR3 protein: CSASTSGSTDTQYF
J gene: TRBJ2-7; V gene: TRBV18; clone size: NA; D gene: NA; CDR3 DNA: TGTGCCAGCTCACCACCAGGGATCTCCTACGAGCAGTACTTC; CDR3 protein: CASSPPGISYEQYF
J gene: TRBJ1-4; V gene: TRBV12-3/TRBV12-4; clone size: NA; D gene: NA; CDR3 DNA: TGTGCCAGCGGATTGGGCAGAGTAGATGAAAAACTGTTTTTT; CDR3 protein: CASGLGRVDEKLFF
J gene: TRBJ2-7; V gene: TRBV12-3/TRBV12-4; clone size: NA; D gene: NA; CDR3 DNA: TGTGCCAGCAGTCCCTCCTGGGAAGAGCAGTACTTC; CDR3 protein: CASSPSWEEQYF
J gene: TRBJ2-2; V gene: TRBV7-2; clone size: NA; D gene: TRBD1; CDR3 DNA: TGTGCCAGCAGACCCGGGACAGCGAACACCGGGGAGCTGTTTTTT; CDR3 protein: CASRPGTANTGELFF
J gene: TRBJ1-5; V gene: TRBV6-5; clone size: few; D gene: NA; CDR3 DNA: TGTGCCAGCAGTTCCTTTGGGGGGAACAATCAGCCCCAGCATTTT; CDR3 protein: CASSSFGGNNQPQHF
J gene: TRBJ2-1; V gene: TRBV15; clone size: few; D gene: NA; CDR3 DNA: TGTGCCACCAGCAGAGTGGCCGGACAAATCTACAATGAGCAGTTCTTC; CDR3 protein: CATSRVAGQIYNEQFF